This TCR beta chain is drawn from a study of cytomegalovirus exposure and HLA in healthy donors. Primers: 60 Vbeta forward and 13 Jbeta reverse. The protocol was immunoSEQ multiplex PCR, while the TCRdb copy is restricted to in-frame clones and leaves out a portion. The table records over 60,000 clones, about 81% of them present only once. There are 15 residues in the CDR3. Germline-derived CDR1 and CDR2 are SGHRS and YFSETQ. V was pared by 4 bases and J by 1 base, with 14 bases between. General observations from the study: Solely CMV serostatus was available to characterize immune exposure.

Only a few counts were recorded for this clone. The antigen is not known. Input material: PBMCs. The chain uses TRBV5-1 and TRBJ1-1; D perhaps matches TRBD1 (6 bases). This clonotype was sampled from a man in his sixties or seventies in good health and CMV-seronegative. CDR3 in DNA: TGCGCCAGCAGCCGACAGGCCCCGGAGAACACTGAAGCTTTCTTT. Protein sequence: CASSRQAPENTEAFF.